This passage covers 28 T cell receptor beta chains from one sample sequenced in a study of long-term antiretroviral therapy in people with HIV. Version v3.0 of the immunoSEQ assay ran at survey level. The protocol was immunoSEQ multiplex PCR, while the TCRdb copy is restricted to in-frame clones and leaves out a portion. Among roughly 23,000 clones listed, 84% were seen once. The sample in question was unsorted PBMCs, obtained around 6 years after starting antiretroviral therapy. Every receptor here comes from a young man with HIV.

This sequence joins TRBV7-9 and TRBJ1-2; perhaps TRBD1 as D (6 bases). The CDR3 has 14 residues. V was cut by 1 base and J by 8 bases, with 14 bases left in between. In germline, CDR1 is SEHNR, CDR2 FQNEAQ (reference sequence). CDR3 DNA: TGTGCCAGCAGCTTAGGGGGGGCCTACAAGGGCTACACCTTC. It specifies CASSLGGAYKGYTF.

This clone was recorded only once. This chain links TRBV7-2 with TRBJ1-6; TRBD1 might be the D (5 bases). This CDR3 is built from 13 residues. V was clipped by 1 base and J by 7 bases, with 5 bases between them. Per germline, CDR1 SGHTA and CDR2 FQGNSA. CDR3 residues: CASSLGQNSPLHF. CDR3 DNA: TGTGCCAGCAGCTTAGGACAGAATTCACCCCTCCACTTT.

The table lists this clone with a few counts. V gene TRBV4-2 combines with J gene TRBJ1-5; unclear D gene. Trimming left V 0 bases short and J 2 bases short, with 5 bases between. CDR1 is LGHNA and CDR2 is YNFKEQ in the germline V gene. The CDR3 covers 14 residues. The CDR3 sequence is CASSQDSGNQPQHF. CDR3 coding DNA: TGTGCCAGCAGCCAAGATTCGGGCAATCAGCCCCAGCATTTT.

V and J are TRBV7-9 and TRBJ2-7, with unresolved D. V dropped 6 bases and J dropped 4 bases, with 7 bases sitting between them. The germline V gene encodes CDR1 SEHNR and CDR2 FQNEAQ (reference sequence). The CDR3 extends over 11 amino acids. The CDR3 bases are TGTGCCAGCAGTCTTGAGTACGAGCAGTACTTC. It yields the protein CASSLEYEQYF.

The rearrangement links TRBV30 to TRBJ2-2, with D possibly matching TRBD1 (6 bases). Germline V CDR1 and CDR2: GTSNPN, SVGIG (reference sequence). The CDR3 contains 15 residues. Trimming removed 4 bases from V and 3 bases from J, with 15 bases in between. The CDR3: CAWTRGPSDTGELFF. The CDR3, as DNA: TGTGCCTGGACCAGGGGACCGTCGGACACCGGGGAGCTGTTTTTT.

The rearrangement joins TRBV7-3 to TRBJ2-1; the D gene could be TRBD1 or TRBD2 (6 bases each). V shed 2 bases and J shed 8 bases, with 10 bases lying between them. The CDR3 totals 13 residues. The germline gives CDR1 SGHTA, CDR2 FQGTGA. The chain's CDR3 is CASSLSGEDEQFF. In DNA, the CDR3 is TGTGCCAGCAGCTTATCAGGGGAGGATGAGCAGTTCTTC.

This chain joins TRBV5-6 and TRBJ2-1; tentatively, D is TRBD2 (6 bases). The ends were cut back, 5 bases at V and 4 bases at J, with 25 bases in the middle. CDR1 is SGHDT and CDR2 is YYEEEE in the germline V gene. The CDR3 has 18 amino acids. CDR3 sequence: CASRQDRARGRPYNEQFF. As DNA, the CDR3 is TGTGCCAGCAGACAGGATCGGGCTCGGGGGAGACCTTACAATGAGCAGTTCTTC.

The V gene is TRBV5-4, the J gene TRBJ1-6, with 7 bases matching TRBD1. The CDR3 extends over 15 amino acids. Germline V CDR1 and CDR2: SGHNT, YYREEE (reference sequence). J was trimmed by 4 bases and V by 3 bases; bases with no gene match: 4. The CDR3 loop is CASSSTGEYNSPLHF. DNA of the CDR3: TGTGCCAGCAGCTCCACAGGGGAGTATAATTCACCCCTCCACTTT.

This chain uses TRBV4-1 with TRBJ2-7, with 12 bases that match TRBD2. Germline V gene lookup returns CDR1 MGHRA and CDR2 YSYEKL. With V trimmed by 0 bases and J by 3 bases, 9 bases remained unmatched. CDR3 length: 18 residues. CDR3 DNA sequence: TGCGCCAGCAGCCAAGAAAGCGCTAGCGGGGGGGATAGCTACGAGCAGTACTTC. Residues: CASSQESASGGDSYEQYF.

V gene TRBV7-2 combines with J gene TRBJ2-2; D gene ambiguous. The CDR3 spans 14 residues. Germline V lookup: CDR1 SGHTA, CDR2 FQGNSA. V was trimmed by 3 bases and J by 6 bases, leaving 11 bases between them. The CDR3 region has the DNA TGTGCCAGCAGCTTCTTGAGAGACGCCGGGGAGCTGTTTTTT. Translating it yields CASSFLRDAGELFF.

V usage is TRBV2 and J usage is TRBJ2-7; the D gene could be TRBD1 or TRBD2 (5 bases each). The V gene lost 4 bases and the J gene lost 5 bases, with 15 bases spanning the gap. There are 14 residues in the CDR3. Germline V gene sequence: CDR1 SNHLY, CDR2 FYNNEI. This CDR3 reads CASSGGIRGDEQYF. CDR3 DNA sequence: TGTGCCAGCAGTGGAGGAATTAGGGGAGACGAGCAGTACTTC.

V usage is TRBV6-6 and J usage is TRBJ1-5; D is unresolved. Trimming took off 2 bases at V and 2 bases at J, with 10 bases between the two ends. The CDR3 has 15 residues. Looked up from germline, CDR1 is MNHNY and CDR2 is SVGAGI (reference sequence). CDR3 in amino acids: CASSYAPGGNQPQHF. The CDR3 coding sequence is TGTGCCAGCAGTTACGCTCCTGGGGGCAATCAGCCCCAGCATTTT.

This clone has only a few counts. This sequence joins TRBV4-3 and TRBJ2-2; 11 bases map to TRBD2. The CDR3 loop spans 18 amino acids. Germline lookup yields CDR1 LGHNA and CDR2 YSLEER. The trim removed 6 bases at V and 2 bases at J, leaving 11 bases unmatched. CDR3 DNA sequence: TGCGCCAGCAGTCTTACTAGCGGGGGCCTTCCAAACACCGGGGAGCTGTTTTTT. It is translated as CASSLTSGGLPNTGELFF.

This clone showed up just once. The chain uses TRBV28 and TRBJ1-4; TRBD1 might be the D (5 bases). Germline-derived CDR1 and CDR2 are MDHEN and SYDVKM. The CDR3 covers 14 residues. V was pared by 2 bases and J by 3 bases, with 7 bases between. The CDR3 nucleotides are TGTGCCAGCAGTTTACAGGGTTCTAATGAAAAACTGTTTTTT. The encoded protein is CASSLQGSNEKLFF.

The chain employs TRBV6-5 and TRBJ2-3; D is uncertain. The CDR3 contains 13 residues. The V gene lost 5 bases and the J gene lost 6 bases, with 12 bases spanning the gap. Germline-derived CDR1 and CDR2 are MNHEY and SVGAGI. The CDR3 region is CASSPTERDTQYF. The CDR3 DNA reads TGTGCCAGCAGTCCCACCGAGAGGGATACGCAGTATTTT.

V and J are TRBV20-1 and TRBJ1-3, with no clear D. This CDR3 is built from 11 residues. Germline V gene data show CDR1 as DFQATT and CDR2 as SNEGSKA (reference sequence). Trimming pared 5 bases from V and 4 bases from J, leaving 6 bases between. CDR3 nucleotide sequence: TGCAGTGCTGAATACGGAAACACCATATATTTT. Its translation: CSAEYGNTIYF.

The chain couples TRBV19 to TRBJ2-1; 9 nucleotides line up with TRBD2. Germline V gene data show CDR1 as LNHDA and CDR2 as SQIVND (reference sequence). The V segment lost 8 bases and the J segment 0 bases; nucleotides outside the gene matches: 8. CDR3 size: 16 residues. The CDR3 nucleotides are TGTGCCAGTGCGGAACTAGCGGGTCTCTCCTACAATGAGCAGTTCTTC. Translation gives CASAELAGLSYNEQFF.

The CDR3 loop is CASSVSGTAAGYTF. The CDR3 DNA reads TGTGCCAGCAGCGTATCCGGGACGGCGGCTGGCTACACCTTC. This chain connects TRBV9 to TRBJ1-2, with a weak D call TRBD1 (5 bases). CDR1 and CDR2 from the germline V gene are SGDLS and YYNGEE. The CDR3 is 14 residues long. V was shortened by 1 base and J by 7 bases, with 14 bases between the two germline ends. Supplemented by reference TRBV9 and TRBJ1-2, the full variable domain reads DSGVTQTPKHLITATGQRVTLRCSPRSGDLSVYWYQQSLDQGLQFLIQYYNGEERAKGNILERFSAQQFPDLHSELNLSSLELGDSALYFCASSVSGTAAGYTFGSGTRLTVV.

V and J are TRBV5-6 and TRBJ2-7, with TRBD2 matching over 11 bases. V shed 3 bases, J shed 3 bases, and the junction held 14 bases outside the gene matches. Per germline, CDR1 SGHDT and CDR2 YYEEEE. The CDR3 spans 18 residues. For the CDR3, the DNA is TGTGCCAGCAGCTCCCTATTGGGACTAGCGGCATTCGACTACGAGCAGTACTTC. Translating it yields CASSSLLGLAAFDYEQYF.

The CDR3, as DNA: TGTGCCAGCGGCCAAGGTTTTGTCGAGCAGTACTTC. It yields the protein CASGQGFVEQYF. The V and J genes are TRBV6-5 and TRBJ2-7; D uncertain. Trimming pared 8 bases from V and 6 bases from J, leaving 14 bases between. Germline values: CDR1 MNHEY, CDR2 SVGAGI. The CDR3 is made up of 12 amino acids.

The chain links TRBV19 to TRBJ1-3; tentatively, D is TRBD1 (6 bases). V lost 4 bases, J lost 5 bases, and 15 bases lay in between. Germline V gene data show CDR1 as LNHDA and CDR2 as SQIVND (reference sequence). This CDR3 is 15 amino acids long. The CDR3 DNA reads as TGTGCCAGTAGTACCCCCCGGACAGAGAGAAACACCATATATTTT. It translates to CASSTPRTERNTIYF.

V and J are TRBV5-1 and TRBJ1-5; D not certain. Germline V gene lookup returns CDR1 SGHRS and CDR2 YFSETQ. Trimming cost V 3 bases and J 7 bases, with 14 bases left between them. The CDR3 totals 14 residues. The CDR3: CASSSGPGGQPQHF. CDR3 nucleotide sequence: TGCGCCAGCAGCTCTGGGCCTGGCGGCCAGCCCCAGCATTTT.

The count of this clone is one. The chain links TRBV19 to TRBJ1-6, with D possibly TRBD1 on 6 matching bases. Trimming cost V 6 bases and J 9 bases, with 15 bases left between them. Per the germline V gene, CDR1 is LNHDA and CDR2 is SQIVND (reference sequence). The CDR3 length is 14 residues. The CDR3 DNA is TGTGCCAGTAGAGACTCGGGGGGCGGTTCACCCCTCCACTTT. It is translated as CASRDSGGGSPLHF.

V is TRBV28 and J is TRBJ2-7; 8 bases match TRBD1. V was pared by 4 bases and J by 5 bases, with 10 bases of the junction left unmatched. The germline V gene encodes CDR1 MDHEN and CDR2 SYDVKM. The CDR3 runs 15 residues. This CDR3 reads CASSSQGQGSNEQYF. The CDR3, as DNA: TGTGCCAGCAGTTCTCAAGGACAGGGATCCAACGAGCAGTACTTC.

The V gene is TRBV5-4, the J gene TRBJ1-6, with D possibly TRBD1 on 6 matching bases. This CDR3 has 18 amino acids. Germline CDR1 reads SGHNT; CDR2 reads YYREEE (reference sequence). V lost 5 bases to trimming and J lost 0 bases, with 18 bases between them. The CDR3 region is CASSRDTGPSSYNSPLHF. The DNA of the CDR3 is TGTGCCAGCAGTCGGGACACGGGACCTAGCTCCTATAATTCACCCCTCCACTTT. The variable domain in full, with the rest retrieved from reference TRBV5-4 and TRBJ1-6, is ETGVTQSPTHLIKTRGQQVTLRCSSQSGHNTVSWYQQALGQGPQFIFQYYREEENGRGNFPPRFSGLQFPNYSSELNVNALELDDSALYLCASSRDTGPSSYNSPLHFGNGTRLTVT.

In the case of this clone: A read error may account for a junction end that differs from germline. The same CDR3 is also encoded by other DNA sequences in this sample. The chain joins TRBV13 to TRBJ1-2, with TRBD1 matching 11 bases. Germline loops: CDR1 PRHDT, CDR2 FYEKMQ (reference sequence). CDR3 length: 14 amino acids. This chain's CDR3 is CASSIGQGAQGYTF. The CDR3 bases are TGTGCCAGCAGCATAGGACAGGGGGCGCAGGGCTACACCTTT.

This chain joins TRBV9 and TRBJ2-7, with D possibly matching TRBD1 (7 bases). V lost 3 bases to trimming and J lost 8 bases, with 15 bases between them. Germline assignment: CDR1 SGDLS and CDR2 YYNGEE. There are 13 residues in the CDR3. The CDR3 sequence: CASSDDQGGQQYF. CDR3 DNA: TGTGCCAGCAGCGACGACCAGGGGGGTCAGCAGTACTTC.

The chain couples TRBV19 to TRBJ2-1, with TRBD2 identical over 7 bases. Germline-derived CDR1 and CDR2 are LNHDA and SQIVND (reference sequence). The CDR3 spans 16 residues. With V trimmed by 4 bases and J by 4 bases, 10 bases remained unmatched. The DNA for the CDR3 is TGTGCCAGTAGTAGGGGGGGGTCGCCCCTATACAATGAGCAGTTCTTC. It codes for CASSRGGSPLYNEQFF.